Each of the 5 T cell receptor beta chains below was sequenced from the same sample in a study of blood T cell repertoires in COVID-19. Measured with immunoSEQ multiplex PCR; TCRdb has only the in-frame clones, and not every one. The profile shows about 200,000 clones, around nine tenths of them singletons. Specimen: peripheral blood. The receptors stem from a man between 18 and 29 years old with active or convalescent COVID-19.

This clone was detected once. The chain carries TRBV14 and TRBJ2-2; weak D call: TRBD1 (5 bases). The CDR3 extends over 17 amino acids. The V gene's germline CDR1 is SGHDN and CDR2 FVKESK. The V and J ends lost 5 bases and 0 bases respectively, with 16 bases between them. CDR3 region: CASSSFGQGANTGELFF. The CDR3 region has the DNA TGTGCCAGCAGCTCTTTCGGGCAGGGCGCGAACACCGGGGAGCTGTTTTTT.

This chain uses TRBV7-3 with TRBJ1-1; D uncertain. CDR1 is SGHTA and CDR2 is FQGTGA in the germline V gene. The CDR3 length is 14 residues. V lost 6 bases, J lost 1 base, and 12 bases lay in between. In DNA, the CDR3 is TGTGCCAGCAGACCTACCGCCGGGAACACTGAAGCTTTCTTT. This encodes CASRPTAGNTEAFF.

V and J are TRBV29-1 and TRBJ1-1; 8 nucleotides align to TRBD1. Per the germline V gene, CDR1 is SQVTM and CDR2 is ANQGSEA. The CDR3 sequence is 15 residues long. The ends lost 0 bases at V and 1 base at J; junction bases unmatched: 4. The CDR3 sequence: CSVEEGGTGNTEAFF. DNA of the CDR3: TGCAGCGTTGAAGAAGGCGGGACAGGGAACACTGAAGCTTTCTTT.

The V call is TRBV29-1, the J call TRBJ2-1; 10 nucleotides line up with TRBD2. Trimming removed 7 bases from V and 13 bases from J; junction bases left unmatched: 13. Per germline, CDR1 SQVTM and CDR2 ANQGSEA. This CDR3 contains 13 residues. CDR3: CSGGLAGEGKQFF. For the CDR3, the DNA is TGCAGCGGTGGCCTAGCGGGAGAGGGAAAACAGTTCTTC.

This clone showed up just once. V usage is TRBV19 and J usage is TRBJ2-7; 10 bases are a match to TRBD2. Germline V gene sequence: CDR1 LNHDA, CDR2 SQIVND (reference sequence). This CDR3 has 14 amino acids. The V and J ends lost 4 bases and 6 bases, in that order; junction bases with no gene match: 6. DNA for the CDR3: TGTGCCAGTAGTACGAGGACTAGCGGAGCCGAGCAGTACTTC. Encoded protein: CASSTRTSGAEQYF. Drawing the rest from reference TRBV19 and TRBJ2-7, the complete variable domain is DGGITQSPKYLFRKEGQNVTLSCEQNLNHDAMYWYRQDPGQGLRLIYYSQIVNDFQKGDIAEGYSVSREKKESFPLTVTSAQKNPTAFYLCASSTRTSGAEQYFGPGTRLTVT.